This T cell receptor beta chain was profiled in a study of vaccination and CD4 T cells after COVID-19. This clonotype was found once. As yet, its antigen is unknown. The Oncomine TCR Beta short-read assay was applied to DNA of cultured CD4+ T cells. TCRdb ran MiXCR on the PCR reads and lists one entry per CDR3 protein. The sample holds tens of thousands of distinct CDR3 sequences, about 51% seen once. The treatment denotes: roughly ten-day PBMC culture with coronavirus spike peptide pools or control peptides (ViraFEST assay). Per germline, CDR1 MNHEY and CDR2 SVGEGT. The trim removed 4 bases at V and 2 bases at J, leaving 8 bases unmatched. This CDR3 region has 15 residues.

The TCR comes from a human donor who had recovered from COVID-19. Sample: CD4+ T cells from blood, cultured in vitro. The chain couples TRBV6-2 or TRBV6-3 to TRBJ2-7; 7 nucleotides align to TRBD1. In nucleotides, the CDR3 is TGTGCCAGCAGTTTCTACGGGACAGCTACCTACGAGCAGTACTTC. Its protein is CASSFYGTATYEQYF.